These 11 T cell receptor beta chains were all obtained from the same sample, sequenced in a study of blood T cells in healthy people across ages. Sample-barcoded 5' priming and a J-beta primer mix drove a second PCR of roughly 6 to 12 cycles. MiXCR, run by TCRdb on the 5' RACE reads, gives a single entry per CDR3 protein. The sample holds 450,000 to 650,000 distinct CDR3 sequences, approximately 25% seen once. These data were also filed under a second study, of T cells of mothers and their children.

Sequencing was carried out using blood. The receptors shown here come from a boy aged 5-17 years in good health.

This clonotype was picked up a small number of times. The V gene is TRBV5-4, the J gene TRBJ2-3; possibly TRBD1 for D (5 bases). V lost 4 bases to trimming and J lost 5 bases, with 11 bases between them. From germline, CDR1 is SGHNT and CDR2 YYREEE (reference sequence). CDR3 length: 13 amino acids. The CDR3 DNA is TGTGCCAGCAGCCCAGGGATGGGAGATACGCAGTATTTT. It codes for CASSPGMGDTQYF.

This clonotype appeared many times. The gene calls are TRBV12-3 or TRBV12-4 and TRBJ2-7; either TRBD1 or TRBD2 may fit D (7 bases each). V lost 3 bases and J lost 1, with 10 bases in between. This CDR3 region has 14 residues. CDR3 residues: CASSFQGGSYEQYF. In nucleotides, the CDR3 is TGTGCCAGCAGTTTCCAGGGGGGGTCCTACGAGCAGTACTTC.

The CDR3 reads CSASEDLITSGANVLTF. The DNA of the CDR3 is TGCAGTGCTAGTGAGGACCTTATTACCTCTGGGGCCAACGTCCTGACTTTC. The gene calls are TRBV20-1 and TRBJ2-6; D is uncertain. The CDR3 has 17 amino acids. Germline CDR1 is DFQATT and CDR2 is SNEGSKA (reference sequence). Trimming left V 3 bases short and J 0 bases short, with 15 bases between.

In this sample, this clonotype turned up a few times. V is TRBV24-1 and J is TRBJ2-5; weak D call: TRBD1 (6 bases). The V end was cut by 6 bases, the J end by 5 bases, with 21 bases between. Per the germline V gene, CDR1 is KGHDR and CDR2 is SFDVKD. This CDR3 spans 16 amino acids. CDR3 nucleotides: TGTGCCACCAGTCCCAAAACCCAGGGGTTTGTGGAGACCCAGTACTTC. It translates to CATSPKTQGFVETQYF.

This chain joins TRBV7-8 and TRBJ1-4, with TRBD1 identical over 7 bases. Unmatched junction bases numbered 10, after V lost 5 bases and J lost 7 bases. Germline lookup yields CDR1 SGHVS and CDR2 FQNEAQ. The CDR3 extends over 15 amino acids. CDR3 residues: CASSTWDSRFEKLFF. The CDR3 nucleotides read TGTGCCAGCAGCACTTGGGACAGCCGTTTTGAAAAACTGTTTTTT.

The V gene is TRBV14, the J gene TRBJ1-1; possibly TRBD1 for D (5 bases). Per germline, CDR1 SGHDN and CDR2 FVKESK. Trimming removed 0 bases from V and 4 bases from J, with 9 bases in between. There are 14 residues in the CDR3. CDR3 sequence (DNA): TGTGCCAGCAGCCAAGAGGGCAGGGCCACTGAAGCTTTCTTT. As protein: CASSQEGRATEAFF.

In nucleotides, the CDR3 is TGTGCCAGCTCACCACTAGGAGAAGACATTCAGTACTTC. Encoded protein: CASSPLGEDIQYF. This chain uses TRBV18 with TRBJ2-4, with no clear D. The CDR3 length is 13 residues. CDR1 is KGHSH and CDR2 is LQKENI in the germline V gene. Trimming cost V 1 base and J 8 bases, with 9 bases left between them.

The chain links TRBV28 to TRBJ1-4; possibly TRBD1 for D (6 bases). This CDR3 comprises 15 residues. Germline V gene lookup returns CDR1 MDHEN and CDR2 SYDVKM. Trimming cost V 1 base and J 8 bases, with 14 bases left between them. CDR3 protein: CASSLSSGEEEKLFF. The CDR3 DNA follows: TGTGCCAGCAGTTTATCCTCAGGGGAAGAAGAAAAACTGTTTTTT.

This clonotype was picked up a small number of times. The chain uses TRBV7-9 and TRBJ2-1; no clear D gene. The V end lost 1 base, the J end lost 0 bases, and 7 bases lay between the germline ends. CDR3 length: 15 residues. Germline values: CDR1 SEHNR, CDR2 FQNEAQ (reference sequence). CDR3 nucleotides: TGTGCCAGCAGCTTAGTCCCCAGCTCCTACAATGAGCAGTTCTTC. This codes for CASSLVPSSYNEQFF.

V is TRBV28 and J is TRBJ2-5; a weak D match, TRBD2 (6 bases). Germline V CDR1 and CDR2: MDHEN, SYDVKM. V was trimmed by 2 bases and J by 10 bases, leaving 17 bases between them. The CDR3 spans 14 residues. The CDR3, as DNA: TGTGCCAGCAGTTTAAACAGTAGGAGGGAAGGCCAGTACTTC. Protein sequence: CASSLNSRREGQYF.

V is TRBV27 and J is TRBJ2-1; 9 positions agree with TRBD2. V trimming: 6 bases; J trimming: 0 bases; junction bases outside the gene matches: 3. The germline V gene has CDR1 MNHEY and CDR2 SMNVEV (reference sequence). The CDR3 is 15 amino acids. CDR3 residues: CASSLAGNSYNEQFF. Written as DNA, the CDR3 is TGTGCCAGCAGCCTAGCGGGGAACTCCTACAATGAGCAGTTCTTC.